The next 3 T cell receptor beta chains were all read from a single sample in a study of blood T cell repertoires in COVID-19. Measured with immunoSEQ multiplex PCR; TCRdb has only the in-frame clones, and not every one. There are 120,000 to 150,000 clones in the sample; roughly 84% occur only once, and under 10% lies in the top ten. Sample: peripheral blood. Every receptor here comes from a man aged 30 to 45 with COVID-19, enrolled during active disease.

The chain combines TRBV19 with TRBJ2-5; D is perhaps TRBD2 (6 bases). Germline-derived CDR1 and CDR2 are LNHDA and SQIVND (reference sequence). V lost 1 base, J lost 5 bases, and 11 bases lay in between. This CDR3 has 14 amino acids. CDR3 amino acids: CASSIGGVLETQYF. The CDR3 coding sequence is TGTGCCAGTAGTATAGGGGGGGTGTTGGAGACCCAGTACTTC.

Only one count was recorded for this clone. J is TRBJ2-5 and V is TRBV6-1, with D possibly TRBD2 on 6 matching bases. From germline, CDR1 is MNHNS and CDR2 SASEGT. The CDR3 is made up of 16 amino acids. The V end lost 2 bases, the J end lost 1 base, and 14 bases lay between the germline ends. Written as DNA, the CDR3 is TGTGCCAGCAGTGAATTTCTGGCGGGACTCCAAGAGACCCAGTACTTC. Its translation is CASSEFLAGLQETQYF.

The rearrangement joins TRBV29-1 to TRBJ2-5; 7 nucleotides match TRBD1. Germline assignment: CDR1 SQVTM and CDR2 ANQGSEA. With V trimmed by 6 bases and J by 4 bases, 11 bases remained unmatched. CDR3 length: 14 amino acids. The CDR3 sequence is CSVGDSLRGETQYF. CDR3 nucleotide sequence: TGCAGCGTCGGGGACAGTCTGAGGGGAGAGACCCAGTACTTC.